The source of this TCR beta chain is a study of T cells expressing NK-cell markers. As for the study in general: TCR beta repertoires came from sorted CD3+CD56+NKG2C+, CD3+CD56+NKG2C- and CD3+CD56-NKG2C+ T cells. Eight donors were sequenced, of whom seven were HCMV-seropositive, while the remaining one was HCMV-seronegative.

Each CDR3 protein gets one entry in TCRdb, which reprocessed the 5' RACE reads and gives no DNA. This listing includes around 470,000 distinct CDR3 sequences. The CDR3 runs 11 residues. Germline CDR1 reads ENHRY; CDR2 reads SYGVKD. This sequence was found in a woman aged 50 to 60 in good health. Sequencing was performed on blood T cells: a sorted CD56 or NKG2C T cell subset, CD4+ or CD8+ T cells, or bulk PBMC T cells (not recorded which). The chain is built from TRBV10-3 and TRBJ1-1; the TCRdb call, TRBD1, lacks DNA for checking. CDR3 amino acids: CAISPGTEAFF.